Each of the 16 T cell receptor beta chains below was sequenced from the same sample in a study of cytomegalovirus exposure and HLA in healthy donors. Clones were read by immunoSEQ multiplex PCR, and TCRdb kept only the in-frame ones, dropping some. The table has roughly 180,000 clones, approximately 89% seen once; the top ten hold less than 9.5%. The source material was PBMCs. These receptors all come from a man aged 30 to 39 in good health and CMV-seropositive.

This clone occurred once. This rearrangement joins TRBV28 to TRBJ1-5; D unclear. V dropped 6 bases and J dropped 5 bases, with 26 bases sitting between them. CDR1 MDHEN and CDR2 SYDVKM come from the germline V gene. The CDR3 runs 18 residues. CDR3 nucleotides: TGTGCCAGCAGCTATTCACGGGGATTCGGGTCAATTGATCAGCCCCAGCATTTT. It yields the protein CASSYSRGFGSIDQPQHF.

The rearrangement joins TRBV9 to TRBJ1-3, with 7 nucleotides matching TRBD1. J gave up 2 bases and V 0 bases, and 2 bases lay outside the gene matches. Looked up from germline, CDR1 is SGDLS and CDR2 is YYNGEE. The CDR3 loop spans 15 amino acids. The DNA for the CDR3 is TGTGCCAGCAGCGTAGGGGGGACAGCTGGAAACACCATATATTTT. It yields the protein CASSVGGTAGNTIYF.

The rearrangement links TRBV4-3 to TRBJ2-7; 9 nucleotides line up with TRBD1. The length of the CDR3 is 16 residues. V shed 3 bases, J shed 0 bases, and the junction held 6 bases outside the gene matches. Per the germline V gene, CDR1 is LGHNA and CDR2 is YSLEER. The CDR3 reads CASSQDGTGSSYEQYF. The CDR3 DNA sequence: TGCGCCAGCAGCCAGGACGGGACAGGGAGCTCCTACGAGCAGTACTTC.

The sample holds one count of this clone. V usage is TRBV6-1 and J usage is TRBJ1-5, with D tentatively TRBD1 (5 bases). CDR1 and CDR2 from the germline V gene are MNHNS and SASEGT. The CDR3 length is 15 residues. V was clipped by 1 base and J by 0 bases, with 7 bases between them. CDR3: CASSEGRASNQPQHF. The CDR3 DNA sequence: TGTGCCAGCAGTGAAGGCAGGGCTAGCAATCAGCCCCAGCATTTT.

This chain connects TRBV6-6 to TRBJ2-3; tentative D call: TRBD2 (6 bases). The CDR3 contains 14 residues. CDR1 and CDR2 (germline): MNHNY, SVGAGI (reference sequence). V was pared by 2 bases and J by 4 bases, with 10 bases between. The CDR3 protein is CASSYIGSADTQYF. The CDR3 nucleotides are TGTGCCAGCAGTTACATCGGGAGCGCAGATACGCAGTATTTT.

This chain links TRBV10-3 with TRBJ2-7; a possible D gene is TRBD1 (5 bases). Looked up from germline, CDR1 is ENHRY and CDR2 is SYGVKD. The V and J ends lost 10 bases and 2 bases respectively, with 24 bases between them. The CDR3 covers 16 residues. The CDR3 sequence is CATRSDSGDLTYEQYF. CDR3 bases: TGTGCCACTAGGTCCGACAGTGGGGATTTGACCTACGAGCAGTACTTC.

In its sample, this clone was seen a few times. The chain links TRBV2 to TRBJ2-1; 9 bases align to TRBD1. CDR3 length: 14 residues. V was clipped by 8 bases and J by 4 bases; unmatched bases: 6. Germline V gene sequence: CDR1 SNHLY, CDR2 FYNNEI. CDR3 nucleotide sequence: TGTGCCAGCTTCGACAGGGGGTTATACAATGAGCAGTTCTTC. Its protein is CASFDRGLYNEQFF.

This clone has just a few counts. V gene TRBV10-1 combines with J gene TRBJ2-1; TRBD2 might be the D (6 bases). CDR3 length: 15 residues. In germline, CDR1 is WNHNN, CDR2 SYGVQD (reference sequence). Trimming shortened V by 5 bases and J by 4 bases, and 15 bases separated the two germline ends. CDR3 bases: TGCGCCAGCAGTCTTAGGGAGGAGGGTTACAATGAGCAGTTCTTC. Protein: CASSLREEGYNEQFF.

V and J are TRBV7-2 and TRBJ1-5; 7 bases are shared with TRBD1. CDR3 length: 13 amino acids. From germline, CDR1 is SGHTA and CDR2 FQGNSA. V lost 5 bases and J lost 4; bases outside the gene matches: 2. CDR3 DNA sequence: TGTGCCAGCAGCCCGGACAGGAATCAGCCCCAGCATTTT. This gives the protein CASSPDRNQPQHF.

The rearrangement links TRBV27 to TRBJ2-1; 9 bases map to TRBD2. V was pared by 2 bases and J by 5 bases, with 10 bases of the junction left unmatched. The germline V gene encodes CDR1 MNHEY and CDR2 SMNVEV (reference sequence). The CDR3 runs to 17 residues. The CDR3 region has the DNA TGTGCCAGCAGTTTAGGGTATAGCGGGAGCCGAGACAATGAGCAGTTCTTC. Translation gives CASSLGYSGSRDNEQFF.

J is TRBJ2-1 and V is TRBV14; tentative D call: TRBD1 (6 bases). The CDR3 consists of 16 residues. Germline CDR1 and CDR2: SGHDN and FVKESK. Trimming cost V 8 bases and J 3 bases, with 20 bases left between them. CDR3 nucleotides: TGTGCCAGCTCCCCATTAGGGGGTGAGTTCTACAATGAGCAGTTCTTC. The encoded protein is CASSPLGGEFYNEQFF.

V is TRBV6-1 and J is TRBJ2-7, with 13 bases fitting TRBD2. The V and J ends lost 4 bases and 5 bases, in that order; junction bases with no gene match: 8. The CDR3 covers 16 residues. The germline gives CDR1 MNHNS, CDR2 SASEGT. The CDR3 sequence: CASSATSGGLKDEQYF. CDR3 DNA sequence: TGTGCCAGCAGTGCGACTAGCGGGGGGCTTAAAGACGAGCAGTACTTC.

The chain carries TRBV27 and TRBJ2-7; D tentatively reads TRBD1 or TRBD2 (5 bases each). Trimming stripped 3 bases from V and 3 bases from J, with 12 bases between. The germline V gene has CDR1 MNHEY and CDR2 SMNVEV (reference sequence). CDR3 length equals 14 residues. The CDR3 spells CASSFGTEVYEQYF. In nucleotides, the CDR3 is TGTGCCAGCAGTTTTGGGACCGAGGTCTACGAGCAGTACTTC.

This sequence joins TRBV6-5 and TRBJ2-1, with D maybe TRBD2 (5 bases). The CDR3 has 15 residues. CDR1 and CDR2 (germline): MNHEY, SVGAGI. Trimming pared 6 bases from V and 8 bases from J, leaving 20 bases between. The chain's CDR3 is CASSLRTLSGDEQFF. For the CDR3, the DNA is TGTGCCAGCAGCCTCAGGACCCTAAGCGGCGATGAGCAGTTCTTC.

This chain links TRBV11-2 with TRBJ2-1; no reliable D call. This CDR3 region has 16 residues. Germline CDR1 and CDR2: SGHAT and FQNNGV. With 4 bases removed from V and 6 bases from J, the gap between germline ends came to 19 bases. CDR3 nucleotides: TGTGCCAGCAGCTCCCACCGGGCCCACGGATCCAATGAGCAGTTCTTC. Residues: CASSSHRAHGSNEQFF.

The chain has TRBV28 and TRBJ2-5; unclear D gene. With 3 bases removed from V and 4 bases from J, the gap between germline ends came to 6 bases. Germline V gene lookup returns CDR1 MDHEN and CDR2 SYDVKM. There are 12 residues in the CDR3. CDR3 amino acids: CASSFEVETQYF. CDR3 bases: TGTGCCAGCAGTTTTGAGGTAGAGACCCAGTACTTC.